This T cell receptor (beta chain) comes out of a study of cytomegalovirus exposure and HLA in healthy donors. Study-level points and caveats: Researchers had no immune exposure information except CMV serostatus available. When analyzed later, a missense DCLRE1C variant was found to be linked to TCR beta V- and J-gene trimming. In a later analysis, common viral pathogens appeared linked to several of the most significant clusters. In a later analysis, DRB1 alleles had the most associated TCRs; HLA-C alleles the fewest.

Concerning this clone itself: The antigen is undetermined.

The study ran its PCR with 60 Vbeta and 13 Jbeta primers. Measured with immunoSEQ multiplex PCR; TCRdb has only the in-frame clones, and not every one. The sample holds approximately 85,000 clones, over 70% seen once. The sequencing sample was made of PBMCs. The clonotype originates from a woman aged 50 to 60 in good health and CMV-seropositive.

This chain's CDR3 is CASSRRGWDTEAFF. The CDR3 coding sequence is TGTGCCAGCAGCCGCAGGGGTTGGGACACTGAAGCTTTCTTT. The rearrangement links TRBV7-2 to TRBJ1-1, with D possibly being TRBD1 (6 bases). Trimming took 5 bases from V and 3 from J, leaving 13 bases between them. There are 14 residues in the CDR3. Germline V gene data show CDR1 as SGHTA and CDR2 as FQGNSA.